Shown below are 14 T cell receptor beta chains from a single sample sequenced in a study of blood T cell repertoires in COVID-19. The data were produced by immunoSEQ multiplex PCR, yet TCRdb's version contains in-frame clones alone and is incomplete. The table lists about 47,000 clones, nearly 90% of them singletons. The sample consisted of peripheral blood. The receptors originated from a man between 50 and 59 years old with active COVID-19.

This clone was counted once. The chain carries TRBV15 and TRBJ2-3; 10 positions agree with TRBD2. The V gene end was trimmed by 4 bases and the J gene end by 2 bases; junction bases not matched to a gene: 3. The CDR3 length is 15 residues. Germline lookup yields CDR1 LNHNV and CDR2 YYDKDF (reference sequence). Written as DNA, the CDR3 is TGTGCCACCAGCATCGGACTAGCGGTCACAGATACGCAGTATTTT. Translating it yields CATSIGLAVTDTQYF.

The rearrangement links TRBV27 to TRBJ2-1; 7 nucleotides line up with TRBD1. CDR1 is MNHEY and CDR2 is SMNVEV in the germline V gene (reference sequence). Trimming cost V 4 bases and J 3 bases; bases outside gene matches: 3. CDR3 length: 14 residues. The DNA for the CDR3 is TGTGCCAGCAGTTACCGGGACAGCTACAATGAGCAGTTCTTC. Amino acid sequence: CASSYRDSYNEQFF.

The V and J genes are TRBV4-3 and TRBJ1-3; D gene unclear. This CDR3 spans 13 amino acids. Trimming pared 1 base from V and 7 bases from J, leaving 8 bases between. Germline V gene lookup returns CDR1 LGHNA and CDR2 YSLEER. CDR3 sequence reads: CASSQGLGNTIYF. The CDR3 DNA sequence: TGCGCCAGCAGCCAAGGCCTCGGGAACACCATATATTTT.

A single count supports this clone. The CDR3: CASSTTRTGDGYTF. CDR3 DNA: TGTGCCAGTAGTACTACCCGGACAGGGGACGGCTACACCTTC. The rearrangement links TRBV19 to TRBJ1-2; TRBD1 matches 9 bases. Germline CDR1 reads LNHDA; CDR2 reads SQIVND (reference sequence). The CDR3 runs to 14 residues. With 4 bases clipped from V and 8 bases from J, the junction kept 8 bases outside the gene matches.

The chain couples TRBV11-2 to TRBJ2-7, with 8 bases matching TRBD2. Germline lookup yields CDR1 SGHAT and CDR2 FQNNGV. V lost 4 bases, J lost 10 bases, and 9 bases stayed unmatched. The CDR3 is 13 amino acids. For the CDR3, the DNA is TGTGCCAGCAGCTCGGGGGGGAGGACAGCCCAGTACTTC. It translates to CASSSGGRTAQYF.

The rearrangement links TRBV28 to TRBJ2-7; TRBD2 matches 8 bases. The germline CDR1 and CDR2 sequences are MDHEN and SYDVKM. This CDR3 is 14 amino acids long. Losses at the gene ends were 6 bases for V and 4 bases for J; bases not matched to a gene: 8. DNA for the CDR3: TGTGCCAGCAGGGGCACTAGCGGACCATACGAGCAGTACGTC. Protein product: CASRGTSGPYEQYV.

The V and J genes are TRBV10-3 and TRBJ2-5; 8 bases line up with TRBD2. Germline assignment: CDR1 ENHRY and CDR2 SYGVKD. The CDR3 is 15 residues long. The V gene end was trimmed by 7 bases and the J gene end by 4 bases; junction bases not matched to a gene: 11. CDR3 amino acids: CAIMAPGLGTETQYF. CDR3 bases: TGTGCCATCATGGCCCCGGGACTAGGGACAGAGACCCAGTACTTC.

Here the CDR3 DNA reads TGTGCCAGCAGTAAAGACAGGGGTGATACGCAGTATTTT. As protein: CASSKDRGDTQYF. The gene calls are TRBV2 and TRBJ2-3, with TRBD1 identical over 8 bases. The CDR3 consists of 13 residues. Germline trimming cut 5 bases from V and 6 bases from J; bases unmatched to any gene: 4. Germline values: CDR1 SNHLY, CDR2 FYNNEI. The full variable domain, in which reference TRBV2 and TRBJ2-3 provide the parts outside the CDR3, is EPEVTQTPSHQVTQMGQEVILRCVPISNHLYFYWYRQILGQKVEFLVSFYNNEISEKSEIFDDQFSVERPDGSNFTLKIRSTKLEDSAMYFCASSKDRGDTQYFGPGTRLTVL.

This clone was picked up a small number of times. V gene TRBV6-4 combines with J gene TRBJ1-5; the match to TRBD1 covers 7 bases. With V trimmed by 4 bases and J by 8 bases, 2 bases remained unmatched. This CDR3 contains 12 residues. Germline assignment: CDR1 MRHNA and CDR2 SNTAGT. In DNA, the CDR3 is TGTGCCAGCAGTGTCAGGGGGGAGCCCCAGCATTTT. It encodes CASSVRGEPQHF.

The chain joins TRBV7-2 to TRBJ2-7; 7 nucleotides agree with TRBD2. Germline V gene data show CDR1 as SGHTA and CDR2 as FQGNSA. This CDR3 has 13 amino acids. The junction had 6 bases not matched to a gene; V was cut back by 5 bases and J by 5 bases. CDR3 DNA sequence: TGTGCCAGCAGCCGGGACTATCCAGACGAGCAGTACTTC. Amino acid sequence: CASSRDYPDEQYF. Based on the CDR3 plus reference TRBV7-2 and TRBJ2-7, the full variable domain is GAGVSQSPSNKVTEKGKDVELRCDPISGHTALYWYRQSLGQGLEFLIYFQGNSAPDKSGLPSDRFSAERTGGSVSTLTIQRTQQEDSAVYLCASSRDYPDEQYFGPGTRLTVT.

V and J are TRBV4-2 and TRBJ1-6; D ambiguous. Germline assignment: CDR1 LGHNA and CDR2 YNFKEQ. CDR3 length equals 18 residues. Trimming left V 1 base short and J 9 bases short, with 22 bases between. DNA for the CDR3: TGTGCCAGCAGCCAAGGAGGTCAAGTGAACCAAGGCATTTCACCCCTCCACTTT. The encoded protein is CASSQGGQVNQGISPLHF.

The gene calls are TRBV20-1 and TRBJ2-5; the D is unclear. Per the germline V gene, CDR1 is DFQATT and CDR2 is SNEGSKA (reference sequence). The length of the CDR3 is 11 residues. The CDR3 region is CSAVSQETQYF. In DNA form, the CDR3 reads TGCAGCGCAGTTTCCCAAGAGACCCAGTACTTC.

The chain joins TRBV3-1 (or the pseudogene TRBV3-2) to TRBJ2-1; D uncertain. Germline CDR1 is LGHDT and CDR2 is YNNKEL (reference sequence). Trimming removed 1 base from V and 8 bases from J, with 6 bases in between. The CDR3 totals 12 residues. The CDR3 nucleotides are TGTGCCAGCAGCCAAGGTAGTTATGAGCAGTTCTTC. Translating it yields CASSQGSYEQFF.

V usage is TRBV29-1 and J usage is TRBJ2-7; D unresolved. CDR1 is SQVTM, CDR2 ANQGSEA, per germline. V was clipped by 5 bases and J by 6 bases, with 14 bases between them. The CDR3 contains 12 residues. In nucleotides, the CDR3 is TGCAGCGTTCGACCGTACTCGGGCGAGCAGTACTTC. Translating gives CSVRPYSGEQYF.